The present entry profiles one T cell receptor beta chain with its context. A read error may explain this, as a much larger clone is one base away. This entry is derived from a study of chronic HIV infection and antiretroviral therapy. CDR3 size: 10 residues. The germline gives CDR1 SQVTM, CDR2 ANQGSEA. MiXCR was run by TCRdb on the 5' RACE reads, yielding one entry per CDR3 protein. This sample has 30,000 to 45,000 distinct CDR3 sequences, with roughly 7.6% found just once. The specimen sequenced was peripheral blood. The chain uses TRBV29-1 and TRBJ1-1; D remains ambiguous. The receptor comes from an adult who had HIV and had not received antiretroviral therapy, or was an uninfected healthy control (not recorded which). In DNA form, the CDR3 reads TGCAGCGTTGAGTCCACTGAAACTTTCTTT. It codes for CSVESTETFF.